This T cell receptor (beta chain) is from a study of T cells in Graves' hyperthyroidism and ophthalmopathy. Overall study results and limits: Most clonotypes that expanded in the thyroid above 0.001 also showed up in blood.

From RNA transcripts, TCR beta CDR3 regions were amplified. Researchers ran a first-round RT-PCR on the TCR CDR3 using the HTBI primer set. TCRdb analysed the multiplex PCR reads with MiXCR anew, one entry per CDR3 protein. The sample shows over 650,000 distinct CDR3 sequences, about a sixth of them seen only once. This clonotype was counted ten times or more. What it binds is not known. CDR1 is SQVTM, CDR2 ANQGSEA, per germline. Germline trimming cut 4 bases from V and 5 bases from J; bases unmatched to any gene: 9. The CDR3 covers 15 residues. The patients, who ranged from 18 to 65 in age, presented with newly diagnosed hyperthyroidism lasting under 2 months. Clinical symptoms, serum thyroxine, TRAb, thyroid ultrasound and orbital computed tomography informed diagnoses.

Sequenced input: blood. The chain recombines TRBV29-1 with TRBJ2-1, with 9 bases lining up with TRBD2. This receptor was obtained from a man younger than 30 with Graves' hyperthyroidism. The CDR3 nucleotides are TGCAGCGTTGCGGGAATAGCGGGAGTGGACAATGAGCAGTTCTTC. Its translation is CSVAGIAGVDNEQFF.